This record concerns one T cell receptor beta chain sequence. What it binds is unknown. V was cut by 3 bases and J by 0 bases, with 8 bases left in between. Looked up from germline, CDR1 is SGHAT and CDR2 is FQNNGV. The CDR3 is 15 amino acids. This specimen comes from a study of cytomegalovirus exposure and HLA in healthy donors. Study details: A previous analysis identified 95 million to 120 million unique TCR beta sequences derived from about 180 million T cells. Study conclusions and caveats: A later analysis linked a missense DCLRE1C variant to TCR beta V- and J-gene trimming. It was reported that the classifier diagnosed cytomegalovirus status with high specificity and sensitivity in both the original and validation cohorts. The productive fraction for most TCR beta V segments was about 90% or about 30% in an earlier analysis.

13 Jbeta primers and 60 Vbeta primers were used for the PCR. TCRdb keeps only in-frame clones here, not all; method: immunoSEQ multiplex PCR. The repertoire includes about 110,000 clones, roughly 73% of them detected once, and 7% to 8% sits in the top ten. Sequenced sample: PBMCs. This chain uses TRBV11-2 with TRBJ2-2, with a weak D call TRBD2 (5 bases). The TCR was taken from a man aged 25 to 40 in good health and CMV-seronegative. This chain's CDR3 is CASSFEGANTGELFF. The CDR3, as DNA: TGTGCCAGCAGCTTCGAGGGCGCGAACACCGGGGAGCTGTTTTTT.